This T cell receptor (beta chain) was retrieved from a study of blood T cell repertoires in COVID-19. Study-wide context: Donors in the United States, Italy and Spain gave samples during acute or convalescent COVID-19. T cells, B-cell-depleted T cells, or PBMCs provided the cDNA or gDNA that served as material.

As handled by the study authors: Counts of nucleated cells, estimated from reference gene primer amplification, were obtained. Only in-frame clones appear in the TCRdb table, and some are missing; sequencing was by immunoSEQ multiplex PCR. V and J calls and clone size follow that table, whereas D and trimming were derived from the DNA. The table lists approximately 37,000 clones, about 89% of them singletons. Looked up from germline, CDR1 is SGDLS and CDR2 is YYNGEE. This CDR3 spans 15 amino acids. V was cut by 2 bases and J by 8 bases, with 17 bases left in between. The TCR was taken from a man aged 50-60 years with active COVID-19. Sample: peripheral blood. The chain is built from TRBV9 and TRBJ2-1; D possibly corresponds to TRBD1 (7 bases). CDR3 coding DNA: TGTGCCAGCAGCGTGGAGGGACAGCCCTATCATGAGCAGTTCTTC. Amino acid sequence: CASSVEGQPYHEQFF.